The 24 T cell receptor beta chains in this list originate from one sample, sequenced in a study of T-cell memory formation after mild COVID-19. TCRdb reanalysed the 5' RACE reads using MiXCR and keeps one entry per CDR3 protein. The sample holds around 200,000 distinct CDR3 sequences, 10% seen once. Sample: PBMCs or a T cell subset sorted from them (not recorded which). The receptors were gathered from a young man who had mild COVID-19 (a few samples of this study predate the infection). Cell type and time point are not known.

The chain is built from TRBV7-2 and TRBJ1-2, with 7 bases identical to TRBD1. Unmatched junction bases numbered 8, after V lost 5 bases and J lost 11 bases. The CDR3 extends over 12 amino acids. CDR1 and CDR2 (germline): SGHTA, FQGNSA. The CDR3 DNA follows: TGTGCCAGCAGCCCCGAGGGCAGGGGGTACACCTTC. Amino acid sequence: CASSPEGRGYTF.

There are a few counts of this clonotype. This chain links TRBV7-4 with TRBJ1-4; TRBD1 might be the D (5 bases). The V end lost 5 bases, the J end lost 0 bases, and 7 bases lay between the germline ends. The CDR3 length is 14 residues. Germline V CDR1 and CDR2: SGHVT, SQSDAQ. CDR3 protein: CASSATATNEKLFF. The CDR3 coding sequence is TGTGCCAGCAGCGCGACAGCAACTAATGAAAAACTGTTTTTT.

This clonotype came up a few times. This chain joins TRBV7-3 and TRBJ2-3; TRBD2 is a possible D gene (6 bases). Trimming stripped 5 bases from V and 1 base from J, with 16 bases between. Germline loops: CDR1 SGHTA, CDR2 FQGTGA. CDR3 length equals 16 residues. CDR3 coding DNA: TGTGCCAGCAGCGAGAGTAAGCGGGCGGGCACAGATACGCAGTATTTT. Its protein is CASSESKRAGTDTQYF.

V usage is TRBV9 and J usage is TRBJ1-5; possible D gene TRBD1, 5 bases. The V gene's germline CDR1 is SGDLS and CDR2 YYNGEE. The CDR3 is 12 residues long. V was cut by 10 bases and J by 4 bases, with 12 bases left in between. Here the CDR3 DNA reads TGTGCCCTAACCCGGACAAATCAGCCCCAGCATTTT. This sequence encodes CALTRTNQPQHF.

The sample holds a few counts of this clonotype. The chain combines TRBV6-2 or TRBV6-3 with TRBJ2-3; 7 bases line up with TRBD2. V gave up 1 base and J gave up 1 base; unmatched junction bases: 2. The CDR3 extends over 15 amino acids. The germline V gene encodes CDR1 MNHEY and CDR2 SVGEGT. CDR3 protein: CASSYLGLRTDTQYF. CDR3 coding DNA: TGTGCCAGCAGTTACTTGGGACTACGCACAGATACGCAGTATTTT.

The V and J genes are TRBV7-2 and TRBJ1-2; a weak D match, TRBD1 (6 bases). Trimming removed 4 bases from V and 3 bases from J, with 12 bases in between. The germline gives CDR1 SGHTA, CDR2 FQGNSA. The CDR3 length is 14 residues. The CDR3 region has the DNA TGTGCCAGCAGCTCCGGGACAACCGACTATGGCTACACCTTC. This encodes CASSSGTTDYGYTF.

This chain joins TRBV21-1 and TRBJ2-7; the listed D gene, TRBD1, was not tested against the DNA. TRBV21-1 is shown as a pseudogene. The CDR3 has 13 residues. CDR3 in DNA: TGTGCCAGCAGTCGACAGGATTCCTACGAGCAGTACTTC. As protein: CASSRQDSYEQYF.

The chain recombines TRBV12-3 or TRBV12-4 with TRBJ2-2; D unclear. The length of the CDR3 is 14 residues. Trimming stripped 7 bases from V and 1 base from J, with 10 bases between. CDR3 coding DNA: TGTGCCAGCAAGAGACCGCAGAACACCGGGGAGCTGTTTTTT. It encodes CASKRPQNTGELFF.

This clonotype was observed a few times. The chain links TRBV19 to TRBJ2-2; D unclear. Germline assignment: CDR1 LNHDA and CDR2 SQIVND (reference sequence). The CDR3 is 14 residues long. Trimming left V 5 bases short and J 3 bases short, with 10 bases between. The CDR3 sequence is CASSLSPYTGELFF. The CDR3 bases are TGTGCCAGTAGTTTAAGTCCTTACACCGGGGAGCTGTTTTTT.

The chain employs TRBV5-1 and TRBJ2-4, with D hard to call. The V end was cut by 0 bases, the J end by 6 bases, with 10 bases between. Germline V lookup: CDR1 SGHRS, CDR2 YFSETQ. The CDR3 loop spans 14 amino acids. The CDR3 loop reads CASSLALGTNIQYF. The DNA of the CDR3 is TGCGCCAGCAGCTTGGCCCTGGGAACAAACATTCAGTACTTC.

This clonotype was counted between two and nine times. The chain uses TRBV4-1 and TRBJ2-3; D is undetermined. Germline V gene sequence: CDR1 MGHRA, CDR2 YSYEKL. The CDR3 contains 14 residues. Trimming removed 0 bases from V and 9 bases from J, with 13 bases in between. DNA for the CDR3: TGCGCCAGCAGCCAAGATAGGCCCCCCGGCACGCAGTATTTT. Its translation is CASSQDRPPGTQYF.

V is TRBV12-3 or TRBV12-4 and J is TRBJ2-5; 8 bases align to TRBD1. The CDR3 totals 16 residues. Trimming took 5 bases from V and 4 from J; bases not matched to a gene: 12. CDR3 protein: CASSRTRQGQSETQYF. The CDR3 bases are TGTGCCAGCAGTCGCACCCGACAGGGGCAATCAGAGACCCAGTACTTC.

V gene TRBV12-3 or TRBV12-4 combines with J gene TRBJ1-5; a possible D gene is TRBD1 (5 bases). V was shortened by 3 bases and J by 3 bases, with 12 bases between the two germline ends. The CDR3 is 15 amino acids. In DNA, the CDR3 is TGTGCCAGCAGTTTTGGGGACGGAAACAATCAGCCCCAGCATTTT. Translated, it gives CASSFGDGNNQPQHF.

This clonotype was seen repeatedly, ten times or more. The rearrangement joins TRBV29-1 to TRBJ2-1; the D gene could be TRBD1 or TRBD2 (6 bases each). The germline V gene has CDR1 SQVTM and CDR2 ANQGSEA. The CDR3 contains 14 residues. The V end lost 7 bases, the J end lost 5 bases, and 18 bases lay between the germline ends. The CDR3 nucleotides read TGCAGCGGCCGCCCCGGGGGCTTCGACAATGAGCAGTTCTTC. This sequence encodes CSGRPGGFDNEQFF.

Only a few counts were recorded for this clonotype. V is TRBV18 and J is TRBJ1-2; D is unresolved. Germline V gene data show CDR1 as KGHSH and CDR2 as LQKENI. The CDR3 runs to 16 residues. V lost 6 bases, J lost 4 bases, and 21 bases lay in between. Here the CDR3 reads CASSDFEGRATYGYTF. CDR3 nucleotide sequence: TGTGCCAGCTCGGATTTTGAAGGGAGGGCCACCTATGGCTACACCTTC.

This clonotype was seen a few times. The V gene is TRBV23-1, the J gene TRBJ2-4; perhaps TRBD1 as D (6 bases). TRBV23-1 is an ORF, and what it does is uncertain. The CDR3 sequence is 17 residues long. V was shortened by 7 bases and J by 0 bases, with 19 bases between the two germline ends. CDR3: CASTNSRGQLAKNIQYF. CDR3 nucleotides: TGCGCCAGCACTAACAGCCGGGGACAACTAGCCAAAAACATTCAGTACTTC.

This clonotype was detected only a few times. The chain couples TRBV7-3 to TRBJ2-3; D ambiguous. This CDR3 is built from 13 residues. CDR1 is SGHTA and CDR2 is FQGTGA in the germline V gene. V dropped 4 bases and J dropped 6 bases, with 11 bases sitting between them. This chain's CDR3 is CASSSIPGDTQYF. The CDR3 region has the DNA TGTGCCAGCAGCTCCATCCCCGGGGATACGCAGTATTTT. The full variable domain, in which reference TRBV7-3 and TRBJ2-3 provide the parts outside the CDR3, is GAGVSQTPSNKVTEKGKYVELRCDPISGHTALYWYRQSLGQGPEFLIYFQGTGAADDSGLPNDRFFAVRPEGSVSTLKIQRTERGDSAVYLCASSSIPGDTQYFGPGTRLTVL.

The J gene is TRBJ1-2, the V gene TRBV12-3 or TRBV12-4, with TRBD1 identical over 8 bases. Unmatched junction bases numbered 7, after V lost 3 bases and J lost 7 bases. The CDR3 is 14 residues long. The CDR3 loop is CASSFDTGGGGYTF. DNA of the CDR3: TGTGCCAGCAGTTTTGATACAGGGGGAGGTGGCTACACCTTC.

Only a few counts were recorded for this clonotype. The chain has TRBV7-9 and TRBJ1-1, with unresolved D. Germline CDR1 reads SEHNR; CDR2 reads FQNEAQ (reference sequence). The CDR3 consists of 14 residues. The V gene lost 4 bases and the J gene lost 3 bases, with 12 bases spanning the gap. The CDR3 DNA follows: TGTGCCAGCAGCTCCCAGAACATTCACACTGAAGCTTTCTTT. Amino acids: CASSSQNIHTEAFF.

This chain uses TRBV12-3 or TRBV12-4 with TRBJ1-2; the D is unclear. This CDR3 comprises 13 residues. Trimming removed 3 bases from V and 4 bases from J, with 9 bases in between. CDR3 in amino acids: CASSFLPSYGYTF. The CDR3 DNA reads TGTGCCAGCAGTTTTTTACCCAGCTATGGCTACACCTTC.

In its sample, this clonotype was seen a few times. DNA for the CDR3: TGTGCCAGCAGCCACAACTCTGGGGCCAACGTCCTGACTTTC. It yields the protein CASSHNSGANVLTF. The chain combines TRBV7-9 with TRBJ2-6; D remains ambiguous. V was trimmed by 5 bases and J by 0 bases, leaving 5 bases between them. From germline, CDR1 is SEHNR and CDR2 FQNEAQ (reference sequence). The CDR3 is 14 amino acids.

This clonotype was counted ten times or more. The chain uses TRBV12-3 or TRBV12-4 and TRBJ2-3; 13 bases fit TRBD2. The CDR3 spans 16 residues. V lost 6 bases and J lost 2; bases outside the gene matches: 5. The CDR3 sequence is CASSQTSGGYTDTQYF. The CDR3 DNA follows: TGTGCCAGCAGCCAGACTAGCGGGGGGTACACAGATACGCAGTATTTT.

This clonotype came up many times. This chain uses TRBV20-1 with TRBJ2-7, with 8 bases matching TRBD1. The CDR3 sequence is 13 residues long. Germline loops: CDR1 DFQATT, CDR2 SNEGSKA (reference sequence). V was clipped by 6 bases and J by 2 bases; unmatched bases: 6. CDR3 nucleotide sequence: TGCAGTGCCGTGGACAGGGCCACCTACGAGCAGTACGTC. Amino acids: CSAVDRATYEQYV.

The table lists this clonotype with many counts. This chain links TRBV7-2 with TRBJ2-5, with D perhaps TRBD2 (6 bases). The V gene's germline CDR1 is SGHTA and CDR2 FQGNSA. The CDR3 runs to 15 residues. V lost 3 bases and J lost 1, with 12 bases in between. The CDR3 protein is CASSFGRGIQETQYF. CDR3 nucleotides: TGTGCCAGCAGCTTTGGGCGGGGCATCCAAGAGACCCAGTACTTC.